This T cell receptor beta chain was profiled in a study of identical twins. The CDR3 loop spans 11 amino acids. Germline CDR1 WSHSY, CDR2 SAAADI. V was shortened by 11 bases and J by 5 bases, with 13 bases between the two germline ends. TCRdb analysed the 5' RACE reads with MiXCR anew, one entry per CDR3 protein. Of around 670,000 distinct CDR3 sequences in the sample, around 6% were seen once. Ten or more counts support this clonotype. The source material was naive T cells sorted from blood. The receptor's source is a man between 18 and 29 years old in good health. The chain combines TRBV10-2 with TRBJ2-7, with a tentative D call TRBD2 (7 bases). The CDR3 nucleotides are TGCGCCGCCCGAGGGGGGGACGAGCAGTACTTC. This sequence encodes CAARGGDEQYF.